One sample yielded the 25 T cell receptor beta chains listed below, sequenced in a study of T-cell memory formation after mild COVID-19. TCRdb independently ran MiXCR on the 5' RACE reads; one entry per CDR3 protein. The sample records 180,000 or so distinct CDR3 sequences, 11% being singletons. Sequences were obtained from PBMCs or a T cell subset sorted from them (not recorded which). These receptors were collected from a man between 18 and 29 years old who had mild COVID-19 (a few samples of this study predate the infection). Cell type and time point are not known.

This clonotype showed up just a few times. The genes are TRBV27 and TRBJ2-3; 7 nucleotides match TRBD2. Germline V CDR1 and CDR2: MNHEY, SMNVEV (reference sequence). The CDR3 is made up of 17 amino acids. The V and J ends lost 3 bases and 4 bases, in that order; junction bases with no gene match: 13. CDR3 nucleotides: TGTGCCAGCAGTTTCAAAACTGGACTAGGAAGGGCAGATACGCAGTATTTT. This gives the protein CASSFKTGLGRADTQYF.

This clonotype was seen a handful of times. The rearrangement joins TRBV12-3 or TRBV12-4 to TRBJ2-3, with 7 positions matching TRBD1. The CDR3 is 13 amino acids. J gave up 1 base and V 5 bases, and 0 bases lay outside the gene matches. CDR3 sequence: CASSDRGTDTQYF. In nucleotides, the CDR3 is TGTGCCAGCAGTGACAGGGGCACAGATACGCAGTATTTT.

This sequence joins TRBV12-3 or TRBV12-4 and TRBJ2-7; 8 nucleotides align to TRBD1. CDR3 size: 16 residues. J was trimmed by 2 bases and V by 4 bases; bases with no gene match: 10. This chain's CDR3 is CASSSRGQGNPYEQYF. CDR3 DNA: TGTGCCAGCAGTTCTCGCGGACAGGGTAACCCCTACGAGCAGTACTTC.

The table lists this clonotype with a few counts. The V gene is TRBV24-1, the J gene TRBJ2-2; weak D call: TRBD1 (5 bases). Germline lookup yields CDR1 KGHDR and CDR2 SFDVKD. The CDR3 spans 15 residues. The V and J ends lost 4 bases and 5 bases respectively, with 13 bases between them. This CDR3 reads CATSEGRQRTGELFF. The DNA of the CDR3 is TGTGCCACCAGTGAGGGGCGACAGAGAACCGGGGAGCTGTTTTTT.

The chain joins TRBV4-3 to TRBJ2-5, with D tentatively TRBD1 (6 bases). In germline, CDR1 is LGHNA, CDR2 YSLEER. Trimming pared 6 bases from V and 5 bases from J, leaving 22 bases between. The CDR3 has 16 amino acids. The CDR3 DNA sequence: TGCGCCAGCAGTCATGGGACACTCAGGTGGATCGAGACCCAGTACTTC. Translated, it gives CASSHGTLRWIETQYF.

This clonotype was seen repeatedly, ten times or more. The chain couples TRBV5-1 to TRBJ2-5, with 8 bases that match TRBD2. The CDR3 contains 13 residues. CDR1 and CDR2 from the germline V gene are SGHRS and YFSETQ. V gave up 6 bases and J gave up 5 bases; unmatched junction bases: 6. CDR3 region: CASIPSGSETQYF. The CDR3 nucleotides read TGCGCCAGCATTCCTAGCGGGTCGGAGACCCAGTACTTC.

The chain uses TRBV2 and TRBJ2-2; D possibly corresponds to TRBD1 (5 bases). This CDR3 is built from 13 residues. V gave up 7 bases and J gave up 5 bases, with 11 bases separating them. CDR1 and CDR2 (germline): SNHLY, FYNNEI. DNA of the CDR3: TGTGCCAGCATGGGGCCGTCAACCGGGGAGCTGTTTTTT. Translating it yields CASMGPSTGELFF.

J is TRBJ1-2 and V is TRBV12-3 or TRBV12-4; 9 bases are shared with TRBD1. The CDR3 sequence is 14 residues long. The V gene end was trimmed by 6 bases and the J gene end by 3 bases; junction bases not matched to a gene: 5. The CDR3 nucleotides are TGTGCCAGCAGGGGACAGGGCTCTGACTATGGCTACACCTTC. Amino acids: CASRGQGSDYGYTF.

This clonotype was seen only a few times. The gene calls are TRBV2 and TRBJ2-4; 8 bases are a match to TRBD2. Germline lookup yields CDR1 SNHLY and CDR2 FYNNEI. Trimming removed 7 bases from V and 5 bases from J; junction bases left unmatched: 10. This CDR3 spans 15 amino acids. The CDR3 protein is CASNVRGGPENIQYF. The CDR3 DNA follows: TGTGCCAGCAATGTCCGCGGGGGGCCCGAAAACATTCAGTACTTC.

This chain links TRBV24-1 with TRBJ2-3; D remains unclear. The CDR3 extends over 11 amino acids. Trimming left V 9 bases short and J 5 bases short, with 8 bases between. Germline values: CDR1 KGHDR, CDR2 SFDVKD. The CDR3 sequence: CATSREDTQYF. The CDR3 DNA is TGTGCCACCTCCAGAGAAGATACGCAGTATTTT.

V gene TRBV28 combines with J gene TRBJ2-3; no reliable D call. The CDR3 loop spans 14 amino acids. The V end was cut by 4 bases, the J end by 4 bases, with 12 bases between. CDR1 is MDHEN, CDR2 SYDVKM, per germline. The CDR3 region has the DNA TGTGCCAGCAGTTCCCCCGGGCAGGCAGATACGCAGTATTTT. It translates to CASSSPGQADTQYF. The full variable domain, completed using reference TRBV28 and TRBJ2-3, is DVKVTQSSRYLVKRTGEKVFLECVQDMDHENMFWYRQDPGLGLRLIYFSYDVKMKEKGDIPEGYSVSREKKERFSLILESASTNQTSMYLCASSSPGQADTQYFGPGTRLTVL.

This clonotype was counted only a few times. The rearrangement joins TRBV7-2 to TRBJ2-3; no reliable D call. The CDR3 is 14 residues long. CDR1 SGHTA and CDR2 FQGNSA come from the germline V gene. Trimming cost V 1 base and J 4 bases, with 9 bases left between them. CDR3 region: CASSLGLTPDTQYF. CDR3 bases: TGTGCCAGCAGCTTAGGCCTAACCCCAGATACGCAGTATTTT.

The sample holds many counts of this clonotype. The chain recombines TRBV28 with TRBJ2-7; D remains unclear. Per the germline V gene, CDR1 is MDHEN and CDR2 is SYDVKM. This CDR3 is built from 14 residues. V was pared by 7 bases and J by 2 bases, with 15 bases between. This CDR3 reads CASTHADTPYEQYV. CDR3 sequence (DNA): TGTGCCAGCACCCACGCAGATACTCCCTACGAGCAGTACGTC.

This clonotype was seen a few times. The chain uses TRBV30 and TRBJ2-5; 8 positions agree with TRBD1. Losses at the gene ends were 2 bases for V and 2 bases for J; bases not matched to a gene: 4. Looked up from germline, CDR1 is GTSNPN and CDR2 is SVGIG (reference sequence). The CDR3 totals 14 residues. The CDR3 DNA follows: TGTGCCTGGAGTACCAGGGGGCCGCAAGAGACCCAGTACTTC. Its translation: CAWSTRGPQETQYF.

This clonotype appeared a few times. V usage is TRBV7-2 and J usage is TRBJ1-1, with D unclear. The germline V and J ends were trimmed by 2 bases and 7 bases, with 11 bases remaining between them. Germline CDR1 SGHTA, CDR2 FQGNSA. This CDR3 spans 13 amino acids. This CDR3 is CASSLIGRGEAFF. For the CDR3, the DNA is TGTGCCAGCAGCTTAATAGGGCGTGGTGAAGCTTTCTTT.

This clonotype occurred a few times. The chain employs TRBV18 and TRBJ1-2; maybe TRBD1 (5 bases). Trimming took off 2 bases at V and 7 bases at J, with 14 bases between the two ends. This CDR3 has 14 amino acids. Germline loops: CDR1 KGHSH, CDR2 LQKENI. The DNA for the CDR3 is TGTGCCAGCTCACCAGTTAGTACAGGAGGTGGCTACACCTTC. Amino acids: CASSPVSTGGGYTF.

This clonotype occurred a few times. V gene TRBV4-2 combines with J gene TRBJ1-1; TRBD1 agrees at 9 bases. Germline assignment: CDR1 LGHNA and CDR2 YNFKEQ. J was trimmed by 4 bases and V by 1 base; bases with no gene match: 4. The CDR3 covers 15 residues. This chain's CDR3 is CASSQAGTGITEAFF. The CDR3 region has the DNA TGTGCCAGCAGCCAAGCTGGGACAGGGATCACTGAAGCTTTCTTT.

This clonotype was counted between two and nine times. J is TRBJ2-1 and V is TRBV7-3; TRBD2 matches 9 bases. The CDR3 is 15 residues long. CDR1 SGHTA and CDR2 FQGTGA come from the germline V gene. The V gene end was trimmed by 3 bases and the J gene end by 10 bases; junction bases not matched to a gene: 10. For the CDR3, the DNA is TGTGCCAGCAGCTTGTTCCCTAGCGGGGAGGGGGAGCAGTTCTTC. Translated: CASSLFPSGEGEQFF.

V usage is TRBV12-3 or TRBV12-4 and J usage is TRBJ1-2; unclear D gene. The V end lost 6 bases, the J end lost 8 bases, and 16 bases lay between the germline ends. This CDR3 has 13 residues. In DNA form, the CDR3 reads TGTGCCAGCAGCATCGGTCCCGGTGAGGGCTACACCTTC. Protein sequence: CASSIGPGEGYTF.

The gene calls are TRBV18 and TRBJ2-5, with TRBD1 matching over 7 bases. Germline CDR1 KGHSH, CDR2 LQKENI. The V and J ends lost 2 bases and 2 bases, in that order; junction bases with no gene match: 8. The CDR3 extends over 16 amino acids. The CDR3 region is CASSPTVSGQQETQYF. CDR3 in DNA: TGTGCCAGCTCACCAACCGTATCGGGACAGCAAGAGACCCAGTACTTC.

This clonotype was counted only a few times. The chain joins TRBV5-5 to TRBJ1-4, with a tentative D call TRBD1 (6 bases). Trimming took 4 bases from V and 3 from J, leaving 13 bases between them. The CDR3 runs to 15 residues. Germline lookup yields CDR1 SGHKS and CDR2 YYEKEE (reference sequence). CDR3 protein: CASSPGGAANEKLFF. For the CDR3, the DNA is TGTGCCAGCAGCCCCGGGGGCGCAGCTAATGAAAAACTGTTTTTT.

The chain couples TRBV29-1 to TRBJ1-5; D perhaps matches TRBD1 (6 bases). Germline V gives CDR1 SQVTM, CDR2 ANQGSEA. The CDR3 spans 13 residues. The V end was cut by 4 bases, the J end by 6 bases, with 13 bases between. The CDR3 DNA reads TGCAGCGTTGCCCAGGGGATAGGTCAGCCCCAGCATTTT. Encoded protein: CSVAQGIGQPQHF.

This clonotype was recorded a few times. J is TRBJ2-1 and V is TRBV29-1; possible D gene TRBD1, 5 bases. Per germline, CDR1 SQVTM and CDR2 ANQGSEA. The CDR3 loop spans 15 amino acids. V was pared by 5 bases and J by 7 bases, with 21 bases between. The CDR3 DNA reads TGCAGCGTTAACCTGCTGGGGCAGAGATGGAATGAGCAGTTCTTC. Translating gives CSVNLLGQRWNEQFF.

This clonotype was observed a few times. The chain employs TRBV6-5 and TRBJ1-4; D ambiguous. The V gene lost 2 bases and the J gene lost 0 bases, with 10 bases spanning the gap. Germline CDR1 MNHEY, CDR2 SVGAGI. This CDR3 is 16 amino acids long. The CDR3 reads CASSYGSAATNEKLFF. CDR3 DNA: TGTGCCAGCAGTTACGGCAGCGCTGCAACTAATGAAAAACTGTTTTTT.

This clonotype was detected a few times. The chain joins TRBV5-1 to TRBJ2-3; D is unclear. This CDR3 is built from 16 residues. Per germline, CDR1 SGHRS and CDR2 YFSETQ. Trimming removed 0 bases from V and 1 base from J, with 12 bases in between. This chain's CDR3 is CASSLGHTGGTDTQYF. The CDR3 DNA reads TGCGCCAGCAGCTTGGGACACACTGGGGGCACAGATACGCAGTATTTT.